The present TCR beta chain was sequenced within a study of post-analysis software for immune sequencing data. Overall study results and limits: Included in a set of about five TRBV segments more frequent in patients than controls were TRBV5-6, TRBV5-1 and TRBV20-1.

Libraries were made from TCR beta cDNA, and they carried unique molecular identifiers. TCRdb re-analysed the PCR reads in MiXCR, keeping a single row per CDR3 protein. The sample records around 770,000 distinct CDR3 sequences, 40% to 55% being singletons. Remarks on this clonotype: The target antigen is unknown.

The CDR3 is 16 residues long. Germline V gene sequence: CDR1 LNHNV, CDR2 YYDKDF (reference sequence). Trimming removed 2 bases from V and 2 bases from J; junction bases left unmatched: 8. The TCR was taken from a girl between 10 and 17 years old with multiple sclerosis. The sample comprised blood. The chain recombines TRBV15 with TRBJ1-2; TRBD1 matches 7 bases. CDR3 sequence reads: CATSRLSTGINYGYTF. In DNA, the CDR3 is TGTGCCACCAGCAGACTCTCGACAGGGATCAACTATGGCTACACCTTC.